The next 5 T cell receptor beta chains were all read from a single sample in a study of shared clonotypes between healthy human individuals. The assay was immunoSEQ multiplex PCR, and TCRdb's table has in-frame clones only and misses some. Here the sample spans about half a million clones, 70% to 80% being singletons. The material sequenced was PBMCs. These receptors all stem from a woman aged 40 to 49 in good health. Some clones in this sample may be carry-over from other donors' samples.

The rearrangement links TRBV6-5 to TRBJ1-3; TRBD1 is a possible D gene (6 bases). Germline V gives CDR1 MNHEY, CDR2 SVGAGI. Trimming left V 7 bases short and J 3 bases short, with 13 bases between. The CDR3 spans 14 residues. Here the CDR3 reads CASKKGGFGNTIYF. The DNA of the CDR3 is TGTGCCAGCAAAAAGGGGGGATTTGGAAACACCATATATTTT.

The chain has TRBV5-4 and TRBJ2-7, with 9 bases identical to TRBD2. The CDR3 spans 15 residues. Germline V gene sequence: CDR1 SGHNT, CDR2 YYREEE (reference sequence). Germline trimming cut 3 bases from V and 4 bases from J; bases unmatched to any gene: 8. In DNA form, the CDR3 reads TGTGCCAGCAGCTATGATAGCGGGAGCCTTTACGAGCAGTACTTC. It specifies CASSYDSGSLYEQYF.

Turning to this clone: The junction departs from the called germline gene at one end, perhaps through a read error. CDR3 sequence (DNA): TGTGCCAGCGGCGTTCAGGGGGCGGCAGATACGCAGTATTTT. Translated, it gives CASGVQGAADTQYF. This chain connects TRBV9 to TRBJ2-3; 8 positions agree with TRBD1. The CDR3 has 14 residues. Germline V gene sequence: CDR1 SGDLS, CDR2 YYNGEE.

The chain has TRBV5-1 and TRBJ2-1; tentatively, D is TRBD2 (5 bases). The CDR3 loop spans 15 amino acids. Germline V gene lookup returns CDR1 SGHRS and CDR2 YFSETQ. V lost 0 bases to trimming and J lost 0 bases, with 7 bases between them. This CDR3 reads CASSLERSSYNEQFF. In nucleotides, the CDR3 is TGCGCCAGCAGCTTGGAGCGGAGCTCCTACAATGAGCAGTTCTTC.

The rearrangement links TRBV30 to TRBJ2-3, with a weak D call TRBD2 (7 bases). Trimming shortened V by 0 bases and J by 3 bases, and 10 bases separated the two germline ends. The length of the CDR3 is 14 residues. Germline V gene sequence: CDR1 GTSNPN, CDR2 SVGIG (reference sequence). The CDR3, as DNA: TGTGCCTGGAGTGTGGGGGGGCAAACAGATACGCAGTATTTT. The encoded protein is CAWSVGGQTDTQYF.